The sequence of this T cell receptor (beta chain) was determined in a study of shared T cell receptors in the human thymus. The CDR3 sequence is 15 residues long. Trimming cost V 2 bases and J 2 bases; bases outside gene matches: 4. CDR1 SGHDT and CDR2 YYEEEE come from the germline V gene. Profiled with immunoSEQ multiplex PCR; TCRdb holds only in-frame clones, not every one. The sample gives over 450,000 clones, 78% of which show up once; roughly 0.013% is in the top ten. This sample was also put to use in a study of human thymus T cells. That investigation notes: Healthy Finnish infants undergoing corrective surgery for congenital heart defects provided the donor material. Thymus was obtained from resections taken during corrective heart surgery. Thymic and blood repertoires appeared to show biased V and J gene usage. Related research examined unrelated individuals and reported that their thymic repertoires overlapped highly.

Sequenced material: thymocytes. The chain uses TRBV5-6 and TRBJ2-5, with TRBD2 matching 9 bases. The TCR was taken from a boy under three years old with a congenital heart defect. CDR3 bases: TGTGCCAGCAGCTTAATAGCGGGGGATCAAGAGACCCAGTACTTC. Its translation is CASSLIAGDQETQYF.